This T cell receptor beta chain stems from a study of T cell responses to AZD1222 COVID-19 vaccine. General observations from the study: The span of vaccine-associated CD4 TCRs extended across spike, with dominance at 160-218 and 743-854. Just a handful of people given AZD1222 tested seropositive at baseline.

Notes on this clone: Its target is unknown.

TCRdb's copy holds only in-frame clones and misses some; the assay was immunoSEQ multiplex PCR. The repertoire has tens of thousands of clones, 85% to 95% of them found once; the top ten carry about 5%. The V and J ends lost 0 bases and 5 bases respectively, with 10 bases between them. This CDR3 is built from 14 residues. CDR1 is SGHDN and CDR2 is FVKESK in the germline V gene. The chain combines TRBV14 with TRBJ1-1; D gene uncertain. Sequences were derived from peripheral blood, sampled on day 0 of AZD1222 vaccination. The origin of this receptor is an adult in good health. The CDR3 loop is CASSQDRRPTEAFF. The DNA for the CDR3 is TGTGCCAGCAGCCAAGACAGGAGGCCAACTGAAGCTTTCTTT. Full variable domain (missing parts from reference TRBV14 and TRBJ1-1): EAGVTQFPSHSVIEKGQTVTLRCDPISGHDNLYWYRRVMGKEIKFLLHFVKESKQDESGMPNNRFLAERTGGTYSTLKVQPAELEDSGVYFCASSQDRRPTEAFFGQGTRLTVV.